The rows below give T cell receptor beta chains drawn from one sample of a study of T cell repertoires in ileal Crohn's disease. Only in-frame clones appear in the TCRdb table, and some are missing; sequencing was by immunoSEQ multiplex PCR. The sample lists about 62,000 clones, about 89% occurring once. What was sequenced was ileal tissue. These receptors were collected from an adult with Crohn's disease. The CDR3 runs from the conserved cysteine through the conserved F or W. Each record gives: clone size, J gene, V gene, D gene, CDR3 protein, CDR3 DNA. D genes are given only for firm matches. Clone size is stated in some rows and not others, as once, few, many or a class when expanded.

clone_size: -; j_call: TRBJ2-7; v_call: TRBV12-5; d_call: -; cdr3_aa: CASATFVDRNNTYEQYF; cdr3_nt: TGTGCTAGTGCCACATTCGTCGACAGAAACAACACCTACGAGCAGTACTTC
clone_size: -; j_call: TRBJ2-1; v_call: TRBV18; d_call: TRBD1; cdr3_aa: CASSFPAGTVIYNEQFF; cdr3_nt: TGTGCCAGCTCGTTCCCGGCCGGGACAGTGATCTACAATGAGCAGTTCTTC
clone_size: -; j_call: TRBJ1-5; v_call: TRBV18; d_call: -; cdr3_aa: CASSRTRDQPQHF; cdr3_nt: TGTGCCAGCTCACGGACGCGGGACCAGCCCCAGCATTTT
clone_size: -; j_call: TRBJ1-4; v_call: TRBV19; d_call: -; cdr3_aa: CASRGLGGTNEKLFF; cdr3_nt: TGTGCCAGTAGGGGACTGGGGGGAACTAATGAAAAACTGTTTTTT
clone_size: -; j_call: TRBJ1-1; v_call: TRBV11-3; d_call: -; cdr3_aa: CASSPTTGYFEAFF; cdr3_nt: TGTGCCAGCAGCCCCACGACAGGCTACTTTGAAGCTTTCTTT
clone_size: -; j_call: TRBJ1-2; v_call: TRBV11-3; d_call: -; cdr3_aa: CASSLGDTIGSYGYTF; cdr3_nt: TGTGCCAGCAGCTTGGGGGACACCATAGGTTCCTATGGCTACACCTTC
clone_size: -; j_call: TRBJ2-2; v_call: TRBV5-6; d_call: TRBD1; cdr3_aa: CASSPTGANTGELFF; cdr3_nt: TGTGCCAGCAGCCCGACAGGGGCCAACACCGGGGAGCTGTTTTTT
clone_size: once; j_call: TRBJ2-7; v_call: TRBV2; d_call: -; cdr3_aa: CASSVGSQGQYF; cdr3_nt: TGTGCCAGCAGCGTCGGGTCGCAGGGACAGTACTTC
clone_size: -; j_call: TRBJ2-6; v_call: TRBV6-5; d_call: -; cdr3_aa: CASRRTNSGANVLTF; cdr3_nt: TGTGCCAGCAGGCGGACAAACTCTGGGGCCAACGTCCTGACTTTC
clone_size: -; j_call: TRBJ1-5; v_call: TRBV5-6; d_call: TRBD1; cdr3_aa: CASRLYRGDSNQPQHF; cdr3_nt: TGTGCCAGCAGACTCTACAGGGGAGATAGCAATCAGCCCCAGCATTTT
clone_size: once; j_call: TRBJ2-3; v_call: TRBV27; d_call: TRBD1; cdr3_aa: CASSSLPGQGVWGTQYF; cdr3_nt: TGTGCCAGCAGCTCGCTGCCGGGACAGGGAGTTTGGGGTACGCAGTATTTT
clone_size: -; j_call: TRBJ1-4; v_call: TRBV13; d_call: -; cdr3_aa: CASSLEGRRDEKLFF; cdr3_nt: TGTGCCAGCAGCTTAGAGGGCAGGAGGGATGAAAAACTGTTTTTT
clone_size: -; j_call: TRBJ2-7; v_call: TRBV2; d_call: -; cdr3_aa: CASTPQPPVFF; cdr3_nt: TGTGCCAGCACCCCACAGCCCCCGGTTTTCTTC
clone_size: -; j_call: TRBJ2-2; v_call: TRBV5-6; d_call: TRBD2; cdr3_aa: CASSRTGGPLGTGELFF; cdr3_nt: TGTGCCAGCAGCAGGACGGGGGGGCCCTTAGGGACCGGGGAGCTGTTTTTT
clone_size: few; j_call: TRBJ2-2; v_call: TRBV14; d_call: -; cdr3_aa: CASSPYLGQNTGELFF; cdr3_nt: TGTGCCAGCAGCCCTTATCTTGGACAGAACACCGGGGAGCTGTTTTTT
clone_size: -; j_call: TRBJ1-3; v_call: TRBV4-2; d_call: -; cdr3_aa: CASSQDAGSGNTIYF; cdr3_nt: TGTGCCAGCAGCCAAGACGCGGGGTCTGGAAACACCATATATTTT
clone_size: once; j_call: TRBJ1-6; v_call: TRBV7-2; d_call: -; cdr3_aa: CASSLVQDINSPLHF; cdr3_nt: TGTGCCAGCAGCTTAGTTCAGGACATTAATTCACCCCTCCACTTT
clone_size: once; j_call: TRBJ2-2; v_call: TRBV5-1; d_call: -; cdr3_aa: CATEGPTGELFF; cdr3_nt: TGCGCCACGGAGGGACCAACCGGGGAGCTGTTTTTT
clone_size: -; j_call: TRBJ2-1; v_call: TRBV7-8; d_call: TRBD2; cdr3_aa: CASSSGGADNEQFF; cdr3_nt: TGTGCCAGCAGTAGCGGGGGGGCGGACAATGAGCAGTTCTTC
clone_size: once; j_call: TRBJ2-2; v_call: TRBV29-1; d_call: -; cdr3_aa: CSVREVPGELFF; cdr3_nt: TGCAGCGTTCGAGAGGTCCCCGGGGAGCTGTTTTTT
clone_size: -; j_call: TRBJ1-2; v_call: TRBV18; d_call: TRBD1; cdr3_aa: CASSPGQDYGYTF; cdr3_nt: TGTGCCAGCTCACCCGGACAGGACTATGGCTACACCTTC
clone_size: once; j_call: TRBJ2-1; v_call: TRBV29-1; d_call: -; cdr3_aa: CSVRLAAYNEQFF; cdr3_nt: TGCAGCGTACGACTCGCGGCCTACAATGAGCAGTTCTTC
clone_size: once; j_call: TRBJ1-5; v_call: TRBV5-6; d_call: -; cdr3_aa: CASSFRGPVNQPQHF; cdr3_nt: TGTGCCAGCAGCTTTCGAGGGCCGGTCAATCAGCCCCAGCATTTT
clone_size: once; j_call: TRBJ1-5; v_call: TRBV7-9; d_call: TRBD1; cdr3_aa: CASSSTGVSNQPQHF; cdr3_nt: TGTGCCAGCAGCTCGACAGGGGTGAGCAATCAGCCCCAGCATTTT
clone_size: -; j_call: TRBJ1-5; v_call: TRBV6-1; d_call: -; cdr3_aa: CASSESYQHRDGQPQHF; cdr3_nt: TGTGCCAGCAGTGAATCCTATCAACACAGGGACGGTCAGCCCCAGCATTTT
clone_size: -; j_call: TRBJ2-1; v_call: TRBV6-1; d_call: -; cdr3_aa: CASSESEISEQFF; cdr3_nt: TGTGCCAGCAGTGAATCAGAAATAAGTGAGCAGTTCTTC
clone_size: -; j_call: TRBJ1-2; v_call: TRBV5-4; d_call: TRBD1; cdr3_aa: CASSSASDRSVHGYTF; cdr3_nt: TGTGCCAGCAGCTCTGCCTCGGACAGGTCGGTCCATGGCTACACCTTC
clone_size: -; j_call: TRBJ2-7; v_call: TRBV7-2; d_call: -; cdr3_aa: CASSPDSSRNEQYF; cdr3_nt: TGTGCCAGCAGCCCGGACTCTTCAAGGAACGAGCAGTACTTC